Sequencing of this T cell receptor beta chain was carried out in a study of blood T cell repertoires in COVID-19. Seattle researchers signed up patients amid active infection and tracked them longitudinally. Assay: immunoSEQ multiplex PCR; the TCRdb copy retains only in-frame clones and omits some. The sample contains around 250,000 clones, 80% to 90% of which appear only once. The germline V gene encodes CDR1 MNHEY and CDR2 SVGAGI. V lost 8 bases and J lost 8, with 13 bases in between. This CDR3 is built from 13 residues. The TCR comes from a woman in her seventies with COVID-19, enrolled during active disease. The J gene is TRBJ1-6, the V gene TRBV6-5; a weak D match, TRBD1 (5 bases). Sequencing input: peripheral blood. CDR3 in amino acids: CASAGREDSPLHF. In DNA form, the CDR3 reads TGTGCCAGCGCCGGCAGGGAGGATTCACCCCTCCACTTT.